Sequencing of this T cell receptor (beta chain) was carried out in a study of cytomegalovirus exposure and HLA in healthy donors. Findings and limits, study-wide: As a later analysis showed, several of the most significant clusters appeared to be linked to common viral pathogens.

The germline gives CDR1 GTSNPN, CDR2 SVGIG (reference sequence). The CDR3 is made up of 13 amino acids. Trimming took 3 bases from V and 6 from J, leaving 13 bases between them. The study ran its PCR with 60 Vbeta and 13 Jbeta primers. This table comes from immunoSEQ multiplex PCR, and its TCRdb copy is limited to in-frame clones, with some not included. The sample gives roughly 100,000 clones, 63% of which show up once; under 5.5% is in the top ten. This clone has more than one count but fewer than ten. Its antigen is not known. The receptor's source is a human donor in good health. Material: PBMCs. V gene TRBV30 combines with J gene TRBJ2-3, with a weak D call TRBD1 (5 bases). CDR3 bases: TGTGCCTGGAGCTTGTCAGGGTGGGATACGCAGTATTTT. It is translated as CAWSLSGWDTQYF.